One and the same sample provided the 13 T cell receptor beta chains below, sequenced in a study of shared clonotypes between healthy human individuals. The protocol was immunoSEQ multiplex PCR, while the TCRdb copy is restricted to in-frame clones and leaves out a portion. The sample has roughly 1 million clones; about 70% are singletons. The sample consisted of memory CD4+ T cells sorted from blood. This sample's subset: CD45RA-negative fraction. The receptors stem from a man between 18 and 29 years old in good health.

Comments on this clone: A junction boundary mismatches the germline segment, possibly from a read error. The chain recombines TRBV7-8 with TRBJ2-7, with 10 nucleotides matching TRBD2. This CDR3 has 16 amino acids. The germline V gene encodes CDR1 SGHVS and CDR2 FQNEAQ. CDR3 nucleotides: TGTGCCAGCAGCTTAGTAGGTGGGTCTAGCGGGGGCCCAACCACCTTC. Translating gives CASSLVGGSSGGPTTF. Full variable domain (missing parts from reference TRBV7-8 and TRBJ2-7): GAGVSQSPRYKVAKRGQDVALRCDPISGHVSLFWYQQALGQGPEFLTYFQNEAQLDKSGLPSDRFFAERPEGSVSTLKIQRTQQEDSAVYLCASSLVGGSSGGPTTFGPGTRLTVT.

The V call is TRBV25-1, the J call TRBJ2-7; a weak D match, TRBD1 (5 bases). This CDR3 contains 16 residues. Trimming pared 3 bases from V and 3 bases from J, leaving 18 bases between. Germline V gives CDR1 MGHDK, CDR2 SYGVNS. CDR3: CASSDSPTRAGYEQYF. The CDR3 DNA sequence: TGTGCCAGCAGTGACTCCCCGACCAGGGCCGGCTACGAGCAGTACTTC.

This chain uses TRBV4-2 with TRBJ2-5; the match to TRBD2 covers 11 bases. CDR1 LGHNA and CDR2 YNFKEQ come from the germline V gene. The CDR3 totals 20 residues. V was pared by 1 base and J by 1 base, with 14 bases of the junction left unmatched. In nucleotides, the CDR3 is TGTGCCAGCAGCCAAGGAGGAGGGCTAGCGGGGGGCCGGGGCCAAGAGACCCAGTACTTC. Protein sequence: CASSQGGGLAGGRGQETQYF.

The gene calls are TRBV6-5 and TRBJ2-5, with 7 bases identical to TRBD1. The CDR3 is made up of 11 amino acids. Germline V CDR1 and CDR2: MNHEY, SVGAGI. After removal of 6 bases from V and 13 bases from J, the junction contained 8 bases not matched to a gene. The DNA of the CDR3 is TGTGCCAGCAGGTGGGACAGCTCCTTGTACTTC. Its protein is CASRWDSSLYF.

The chain joins TRBV6-5 to TRBJ2-5; TRBD2 aligns across 7 bases. Germline V gene sequence: CDR1 MNHEY, CDR2 SVGAGI. The CDR3 has 15 amino acids. The V and J ends lost 6 bases and 5 bases, in that order; junction bases with no gene match: 12. The CDR3 bases are TGTGCCAGCAGCCTACCTCGGGGAGGGGCGGAGACCCAGTACTTC. It yields the protein CASSLPRGGAETQYF.

The chain carries TRBV5-1 and TRBJ2-1; D remains unclear. Germline V gene data show CDR1 as SGHRS and CDR2 as YFSETQ. This CDR3 is built from 14 residues. V lost 5 bases to trimming and J lost 5 bases, with 14 bases between them. Here the CDR3 DNA reads TGCGCCAGCAGAAACCAGGCCCCGGACAATGAGCAGTTCTTC. Translating it yields CASRNQAPDNEQFF.

This chain joins TRBV19 and TRBJ1-4; 8 bases line up with TRBD1. The CDR3 spans 15 residues. Trimming cost V 5 bases and J 7 bases; bases outside gene matches: 9. Per the germline V gene, CDR1 is LNHDA and CDR2 is SQIVND (reference sequence). The CDR3 nucleotides read TGTGCCAGTAGTTTAAACAGGGGGTCTTTTGAAAAACTGTTTTTT. This sequence encodes CASSLNRGSFEKLFF.

The chain recombines TRBV7-2 with TRBJ2-7, with 7 bases identical to TRBD2. The germline V gene encodes CDR1 SGHTA and CDR2 FQGNSA. With 5 bases clipped from V and 0 bases from J, the junction kept 4 bases outside the gene matches. The CDR3 contains 14 residues. The CDR3 DNA sequence: TGTGCCAGCAGCCCACTAGCGTACTCCTACGAGCAGTACTTC. Its translation is CASSPLAYSYEQYF.

The chain has TRBV5-6 and TRBJ2-7; unclear D gene. Germline V gene data show CDR1 as SGHDT and CDR2 as YYEEEE. V was shortened by 6 bases and J by 0 bases, with 16 bases between the two germline ends. The CDR3 runs to 15 residues. The CDR3 spells CASTRGEVLSYEQYF. CDR3 coding DNA: TGTGCCAGCACCAGAGGAGAGGTGCTCTCCTACGAGCAGTACTTC.

The chain uses TRBV2 and TRBJ1-5, with D uncertain. CDR3 length: 17 residues. The V gene lost 0 bases and the J gene lost 0 bases, with 12 bases spanning the gap. Germline V gene data show CDR1 as SNHLY and CDR2 as FYNNEI. The CDR3 loop reads CASSEAQAVYSNQPQHF. CDR3 DNA sequence: TGTGCCAGCAGTGAAGCGCAGGCCGTTTATAGCAATCAGCCCCAGCATTTT.

The chain carries TRBV5-1 and TRBJ1-2; D is possibly TRBD1 (6 bases). The CDR3 sequence is 15 residues long. V gave up 0 bases and J gave up 2 bases, with 11 bases separating them. Germline V gives CDR1 SGHRS, CDR2 YFSETQ. Written as DNA, the CDR3 is TGCGCCAGCAGCTTGGCCGTAACAGGGAACTATGGCTACACCTTC. Its protein product is CASSLAVTGNYGYTF.

Of note for this clone: Other DNA sequences in this specimen translate into the identical CDR3. The chain is built from TRBV4-1 and TRBJ2-5; D not resolved. The CDR3 consists of 14 residues. The ends were cut back, 0 bases at V and 9 bases at J, with 14 bases in the middle. In germline, CDR1 is MGHRA, CDR2 YSYEKL. The CDR3: CASSQDNTDVAQYF. The CDR3 region has the DNA TGCGCCAGCAGCCAAGATAACACCGATGTGGCCCAGTACTTC.

The genes are TRBV7-2 and TRBJ1-2; 11 nucleotides agree with TRBD1. CDR3 length equals 15 residues. Germline V CDR1 and CDR2: SGHTA, FQGNSA. Germline trimming cut 5 bases from V and 3 bases from J; bases unmatched to any gene: 5. The CDR3 DNA is TGTGCCAGCAGCCTACGGACAGGGGGCGACTATGGCTACACCTTC. This codes for CASSLRTGGDYGYTF.